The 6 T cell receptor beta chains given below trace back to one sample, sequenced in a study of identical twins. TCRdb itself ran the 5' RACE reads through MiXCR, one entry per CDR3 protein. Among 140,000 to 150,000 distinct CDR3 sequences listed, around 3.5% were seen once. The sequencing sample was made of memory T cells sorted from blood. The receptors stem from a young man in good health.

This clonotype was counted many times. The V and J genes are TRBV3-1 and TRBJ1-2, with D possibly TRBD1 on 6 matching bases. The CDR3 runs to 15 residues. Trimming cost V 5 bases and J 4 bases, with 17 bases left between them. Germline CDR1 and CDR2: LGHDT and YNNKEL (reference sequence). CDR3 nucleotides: TGTGCCAGCAGCTCCTGGGCGGGACAAGCCTATGGCTACACCTTC. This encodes CASSSWAGQAYGYTF.

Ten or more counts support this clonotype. CDR3 region: CATSDIGQGIRETQYF. The CDR3 nucleotides read TGTGCCACCAGTGATATCGGACAGGGGATACGGGAGACCCAGTACTTC. The chain employs TRBV24-1 and TRBJ2-5; 9 positions match TRBD1. CDR1 is KGHDR, CDR2 SFDVKD, per germline. The J segment lost 5 bases and the V segment lost 3 bases, leaving 9 bases of the junction unmatched. This CDR3 has 16 amino acids.

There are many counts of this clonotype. The CDR3 sequence is CSVGTSGRNEQFF. Here the CDR3 DNA reads TGCAGCGTTGGGACTAGCGGGAGAAATGAGCAGTTCTTC. The chain recombines TRBV29-1 with TRBJ2-1, with 13 bases lining up with TRBD2. From germline, CDR1 is SQVTM and CDR2 ANQGSEA. Trimming removed 4 bases from V and 7 bases from J; junction bases left unmatched: 1. This CDR3 comprises 13 residues.

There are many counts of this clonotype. The CDR3 is CASSLAPTVGNTIYF. The CDR3 bases are TGTGCCAGCAGCTTAGCGCCTACGGTTGGAAACACCATATATTTT. The rearrangement links TRBV5-6 to TRBJ1-3; no definite D call. In germline, CDR1 is SGHDT, CDR2 YYEEEE. V was trimmed by 2 bases and J by 3 bases, leaving 12 bases between them. The CDR3 sequence is 15 residues long.

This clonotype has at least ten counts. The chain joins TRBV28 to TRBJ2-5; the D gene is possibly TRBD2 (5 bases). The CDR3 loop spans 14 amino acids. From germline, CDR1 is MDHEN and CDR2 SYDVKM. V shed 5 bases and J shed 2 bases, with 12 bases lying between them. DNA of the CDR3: TGTGCCAGCAGTCCAACGGACTGGCAAGAGACCCAGTACTTC. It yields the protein CASSPTDWQETQYF.

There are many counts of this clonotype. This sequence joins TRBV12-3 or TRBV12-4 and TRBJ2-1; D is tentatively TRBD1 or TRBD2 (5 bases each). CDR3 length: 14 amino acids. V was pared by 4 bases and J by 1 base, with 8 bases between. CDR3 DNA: TGTGCCAGCAGTTGGGACGGGTCCTACAATGAGCAGTTCTTC. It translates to CASSWDGSYNEQFF.